This T cell receptor beta chain was documented in a study of cytotoxic CD8 clonotypes in ibrutinib-treated CLL. Regarding the study as a whole: Against age-matched healthy donors, baseline clonality ran higher and tracked circulating CD8+ T-cell counts. Clonality rose at ibrutinib response and fell back toward baseline at progression.

Researchers set a sequencing depth target of 1 in 200,000 to 1 in 1 million T cells. TCRdb's copy holds only in-frame clones and misses some; the assay was immunoSEQ multiplex PCR. Of about 160,000 clones listed, less than 85% are singletons. This clone was recorded once. Its antigen is not identified. Genomic DNA for TCR beta libraries, approximately 2.1 micrograms, came from cryopreserved PBMCs. The TCR was taken from a human donor with chronic lymphocytic leukemia. The sample here was PBMCs, taken after 24 months of ibrutinib treatment.

The CDR3 nucleotides read TGTGCCAGCAGCTTACAGGCGGGAGTTAACGAGCAGTACTTC. Protein sequence: CASSLQAGVNEQYF. The chain uses TRBV7-2 and TRBJ2-7, with TRBD2 matching over 7 bases. CDR1 is SGHTA, CDR2 FQGNSA, per germline. V lost 2 bases to trimming and J lost 5 bases; unmatched junction nucleotides: 6. This CDR3 spans 14 amino acids.